A single T cell receptor beta chain is shown here with its context. Recruitment covered some 25 US areas and drew participants whose ages spanned roughly 18 to 100 years. The data were obtained in a study of blood T cell repertoires in COVID-19. Study-level information: Sources were T cells, B-cell-depleted T cells, or PBMCs; the material itself was cDNA or gDNA.

Method: immunoSEQ multiplex PCR; TCRdb's copy keeps in-frame clones and lacks some. The sample lists more than 250,000 clones; nearly 90% were seen once. Trimming removed 4 bases at V and 2 bases at J, with 12 bases between. CDR3 size: 15 residues. In germline, CDR1 is LNHDA, CDR2 SQIVND (reference sequence). The sequence came from a woman aged 18-35 years with acute COVID-19. The sequencing input was PBMCs or T cells enriched from blood (not recorded which). The V and J genes are TRBV19 and TRBJ1-5; a weak D match, TRBD1 (6 bases). CDR3 sequence: CASSTPGDRNQPQHF. DNA for the CDR3: TGTGCCAGTAGTACTCCAGGGGACCGCAATCAGCCCCAGCATTTT.